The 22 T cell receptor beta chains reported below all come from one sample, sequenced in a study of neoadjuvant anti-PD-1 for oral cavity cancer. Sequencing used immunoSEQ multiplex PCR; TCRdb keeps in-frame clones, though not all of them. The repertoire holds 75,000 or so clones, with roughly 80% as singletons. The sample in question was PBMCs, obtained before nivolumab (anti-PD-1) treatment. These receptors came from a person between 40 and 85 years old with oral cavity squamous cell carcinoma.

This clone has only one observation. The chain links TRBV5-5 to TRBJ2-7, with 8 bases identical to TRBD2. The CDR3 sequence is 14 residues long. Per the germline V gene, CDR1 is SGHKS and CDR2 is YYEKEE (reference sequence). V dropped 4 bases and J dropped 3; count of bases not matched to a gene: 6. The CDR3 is CASSPNGRVYEQYF. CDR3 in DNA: TGTGCCAGCAGCCCAAACGGGAGGGTCTACGAGCAGTACTTC. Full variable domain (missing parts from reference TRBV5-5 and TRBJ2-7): DAGVTQSPTHLIKTRGQQVTLRCSPISGHKSVSWYQQVLGQGPQFIFQYYEKEERGRGNFPDRFSARQFPNYSSELNVNALLLGDSALYLCASSPNGRVYEQYFGPGTRLTVT.

CDR3 amino acids: CASSLSRGNTEAFF. The CDR3 DNA is TGTGCCAGCAGTTTATCACGAGGGAACACTGAAGCTTTCTTT. This chain joins TRBV27 and TRBJ1-1; D remains ambiguous. The germline V gene encodes CDR1 MNHEY and CDR2 SMNVEV (reference sequence). CDR3 length: 14 residues. The V end lost 0 bases, the J end lost 1 base, and 6 bases lay between the germline ends.

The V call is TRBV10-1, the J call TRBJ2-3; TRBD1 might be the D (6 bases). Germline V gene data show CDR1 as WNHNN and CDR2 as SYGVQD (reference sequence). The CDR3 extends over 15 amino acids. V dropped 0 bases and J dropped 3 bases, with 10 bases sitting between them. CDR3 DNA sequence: TGCGCCAGCAGTGAGTCGGGGGCGCGGACAGATACGCAGTATTTT. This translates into CASSESGARTDTQYF.

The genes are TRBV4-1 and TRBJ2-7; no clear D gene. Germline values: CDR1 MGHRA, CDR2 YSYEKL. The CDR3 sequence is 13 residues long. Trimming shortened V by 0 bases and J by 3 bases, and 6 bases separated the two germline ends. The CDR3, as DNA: TGCGCCAGCAGCCAAGAAACCTACTACGAGCAGTACTTC. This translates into CASSQETYYEQYF.

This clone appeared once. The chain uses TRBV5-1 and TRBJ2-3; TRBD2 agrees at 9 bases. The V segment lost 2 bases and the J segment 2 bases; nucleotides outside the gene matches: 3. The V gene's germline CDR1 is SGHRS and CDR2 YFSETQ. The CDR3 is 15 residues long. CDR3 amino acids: CASSLAGGATDTQYF. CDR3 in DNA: TGCGCCAGCAGCTTAGCGGGAGGAGCCACAGATACGCAGTATTTT.

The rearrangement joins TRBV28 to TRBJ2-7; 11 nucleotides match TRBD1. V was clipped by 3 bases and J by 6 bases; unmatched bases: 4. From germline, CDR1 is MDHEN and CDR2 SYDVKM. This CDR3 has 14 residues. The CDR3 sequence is CASSFEGQGGEQYF. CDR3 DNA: TGTGCCAGCAGTTTCGAGGGACAGGGGGGCGAGCAGTACTTC.

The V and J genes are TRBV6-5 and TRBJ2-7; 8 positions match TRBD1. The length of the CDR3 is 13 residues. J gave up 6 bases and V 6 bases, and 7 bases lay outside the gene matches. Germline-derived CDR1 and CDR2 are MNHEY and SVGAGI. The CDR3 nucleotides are TGTGCCAGCAGGACGGGACAGGTGGGCGAGCAGTACTTC. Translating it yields CASRTGQVGEQYF.

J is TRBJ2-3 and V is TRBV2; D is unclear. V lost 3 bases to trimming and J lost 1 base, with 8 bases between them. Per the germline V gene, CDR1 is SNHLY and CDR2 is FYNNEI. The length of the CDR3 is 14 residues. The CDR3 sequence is CASSEYRGTDTQYF. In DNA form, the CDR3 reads TGTGCCAGCAGTGAGTATCGCGGCACAGATACGCAGTATTTT.

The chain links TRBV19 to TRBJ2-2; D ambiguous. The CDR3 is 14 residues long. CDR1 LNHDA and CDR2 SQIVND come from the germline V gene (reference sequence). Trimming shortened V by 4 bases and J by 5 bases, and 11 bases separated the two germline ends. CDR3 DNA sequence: TGTGCCAGTAGTACCCCCGCAGATACCGGGGAGCTGTTTTTT. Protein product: CASSTPADTGELFF.

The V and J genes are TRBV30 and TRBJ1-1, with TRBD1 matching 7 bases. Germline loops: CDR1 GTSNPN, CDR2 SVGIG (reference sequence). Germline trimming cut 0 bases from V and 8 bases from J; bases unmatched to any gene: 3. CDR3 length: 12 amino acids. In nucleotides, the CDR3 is TGTGCCTGGAGTGTACAGGGACAGGAAGCTTTCTTT. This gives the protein CAWSVQGQEAFF.

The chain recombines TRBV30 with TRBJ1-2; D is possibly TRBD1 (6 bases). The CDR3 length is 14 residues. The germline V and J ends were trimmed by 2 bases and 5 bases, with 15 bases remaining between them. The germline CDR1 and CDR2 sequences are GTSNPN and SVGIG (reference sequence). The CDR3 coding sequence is TGTGCCTGGAGTCCACAGGGTTTTTTTTATGGCTACACCTTC. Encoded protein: CAWSPQGFFYGYTF.

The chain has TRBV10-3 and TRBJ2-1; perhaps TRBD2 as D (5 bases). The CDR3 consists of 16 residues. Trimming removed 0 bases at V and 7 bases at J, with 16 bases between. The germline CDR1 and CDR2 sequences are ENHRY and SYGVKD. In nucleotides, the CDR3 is TGTGCCATCAGTGAGTCGGGAGTGGGAGACAAGAATGAGCAGTTCTTC. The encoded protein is CAISESGVGDKNEQFF.

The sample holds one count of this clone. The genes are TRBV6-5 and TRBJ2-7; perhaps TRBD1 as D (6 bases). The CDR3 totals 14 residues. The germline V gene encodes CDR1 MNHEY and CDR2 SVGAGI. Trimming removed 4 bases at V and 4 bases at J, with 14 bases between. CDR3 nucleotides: TGTGCCAGCAGTTCCAGAGGGGGAATTTACGAGCAGTACTTC. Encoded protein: CASSSRGGIYEQYF.

CDR3 region: CASSTTGVGETGELFF. For the CDR3, the DNA is TGCGCCAGCAGTACTACAGGGGTAGGAGAAACCGGGGAGCTGTTTTTT. This chain links TRBV5-1 with TRBJ2-2; 7 bases map to TRBD1. The CDR3 totals 16 residues. The germline V gene encodes CDR1 SGHRS and CDR2 YFSETQ. The V segment lost 5 bases and the J segment 5 bases; nucleotides outside the gene matches: 12.

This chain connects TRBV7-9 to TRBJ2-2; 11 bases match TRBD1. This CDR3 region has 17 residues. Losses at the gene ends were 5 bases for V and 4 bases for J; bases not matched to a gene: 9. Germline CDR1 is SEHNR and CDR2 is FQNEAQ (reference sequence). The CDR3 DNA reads TGTGCCAGCAGCAGCTCCTGGACAGGGGGCAGCACCGGGGAGCTGTTTTTT. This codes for CASSSSWTGGSTGELFF.

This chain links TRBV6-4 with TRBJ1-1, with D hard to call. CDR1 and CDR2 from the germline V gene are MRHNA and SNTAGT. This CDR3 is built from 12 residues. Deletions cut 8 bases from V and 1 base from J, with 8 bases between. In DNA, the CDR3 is TGTGCCAGCGATAACAGGAACACTGAAGCTTTCTTT. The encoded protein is CASDNRNTEAFF.

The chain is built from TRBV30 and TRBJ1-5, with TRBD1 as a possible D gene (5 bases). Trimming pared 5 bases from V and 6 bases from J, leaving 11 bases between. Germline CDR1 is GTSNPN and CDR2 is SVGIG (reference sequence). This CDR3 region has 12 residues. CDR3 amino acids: CAWQGYGQPQHF. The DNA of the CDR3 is TGTGCCTGGCAGGGTTACGGTCAGCCCCAGCATTTT.

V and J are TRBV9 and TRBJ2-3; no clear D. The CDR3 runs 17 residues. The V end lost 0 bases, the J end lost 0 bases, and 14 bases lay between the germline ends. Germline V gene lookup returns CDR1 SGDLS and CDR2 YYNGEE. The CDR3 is CASSVGGRTLSTDTQYF. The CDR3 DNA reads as TGTGCCAGCAGCGTAGGTGGTAGAACCCTAAGCACAGATACGCAGTATTTT.

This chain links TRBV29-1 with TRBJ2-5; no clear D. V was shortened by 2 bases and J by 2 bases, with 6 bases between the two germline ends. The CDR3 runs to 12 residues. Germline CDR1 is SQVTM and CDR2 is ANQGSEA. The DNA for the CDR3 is TGCAGCGTTGAACTGTTACAAGAGACCCAGTACTTC. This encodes CSVELLQETQYF.

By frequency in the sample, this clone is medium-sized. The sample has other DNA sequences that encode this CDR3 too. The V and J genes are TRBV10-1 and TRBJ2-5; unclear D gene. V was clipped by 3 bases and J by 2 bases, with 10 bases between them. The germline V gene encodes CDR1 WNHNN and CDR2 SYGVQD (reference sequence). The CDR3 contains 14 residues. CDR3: CASSDDGWQETQYF. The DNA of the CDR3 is TGCGCCAGCAGTGACGACGGGTGGCAAGAGACCCAGTACTTC.

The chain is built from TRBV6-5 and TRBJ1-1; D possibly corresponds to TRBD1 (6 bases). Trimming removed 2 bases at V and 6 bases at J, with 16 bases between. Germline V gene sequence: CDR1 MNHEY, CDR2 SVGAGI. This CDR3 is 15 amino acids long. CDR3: CASSYLRGDAAEAFF. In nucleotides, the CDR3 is TGTGCCAGCAGTTACCTGAGGGGGGACGCGGCTGAAGCTTTCTTT.

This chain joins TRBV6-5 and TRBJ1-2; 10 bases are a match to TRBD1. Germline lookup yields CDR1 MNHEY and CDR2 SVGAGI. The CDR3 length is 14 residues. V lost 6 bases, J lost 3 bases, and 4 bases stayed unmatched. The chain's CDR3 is CASSAGQGDYGYTF. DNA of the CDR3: TGTGCCAGCAGCGCCGGACAGGGGGACTATGGCTACACCTTC.